This entry concerns a single T cell receptor beta chain. What it recognizes is unknown. This CDR3 region has 15 residues. Between the trimmed V and J ends, which lost 7 bases and 2 bases, there was a span of 15 bases. Germline CDR1 and CDR2: SNHLY and FYNNEI. These data come from a study of cytomegalovirus exposure and HLA in healthy donors. Using immunoSEQ multiplex PCR, the repertoire was profiled, and TCRdb retains in-frame clones only, with some absent. The data show 55,000 to 75,000 clones, with approximately 92% seen just once and about 5% held by the top ten. Study results and caveats: Specificity of a few CMV-associated chains for CMV antigens was verified in vitro.

The sequence derives from a man between 18 and 35 years old in good health and CMV-seropositive. The V call is TRBV2, the J call TRBJ2-1, with a tentative D call TRBD2 (7 bases). The source material was PBMCs. The CDR3 loop reads CASTLGGGPYNEQFF. DNA of the CDR3: TGTGCCAGCACTCTGGGAGGGGGACCCTACAATGAGCAGTTCTTC.